A single sample is the source of the 28 T cell receptor beta chains below, sequenced in a study of PD-L1 blockade in urothelial cancer. The assay was immunoSEQ multiplex PCR, and TCRdb's table has in-frame clones only and misses some. Of 90,000 to 130,000 clones listed, around 90% are singletons. The time point is: peripheral blood 6 weeks after treatment start. Sequencing was performed on PBMCs, taken around atezolizumab (anti-PD-L1) treatment. These receptors all stem from a man aged 60-69 years with urothelial cancer.

This clone appeared a single time. The V and J genes are TRBV7-2 and TRBJ2-5, with 7 bases that match TRBD1. V dropped 7 bases and J dropped 5; count of bases not matched to a gene: 10. CDR1 SGHTA and CDR2 FQGNSA come from the germline V gene. The CDR3 length is 14 residues. DNA of the CDR3: TGTGCCAGCACCGTAAACAGGGGTGGCGAGACCCAGTACTTC. This gives the protein CASTVNRGGETQYF.

A word on this clone: At one end, the junction sequence differs from germline, possibly due to a read error. V is TRBV5-4 and J is TRBJ1-4, with 7 nucleotides matching TRBD1. Germline assignment: CDR1 SGHNT and CDR2 YYREEE (reference sequence). The CDR3 spans 15 residues. The CDR3 DNA reads TGTGCCAGCAGCTCCAGACAGGGCACTAGTGAAAAACTGTTTTTT. Amino acid sequence: CASSSRQGTSEKLFF.

The table lists this clone with a few counts. The chain links TRBV30 to TRBJ2-1, with D possibly being TRBD2 (6 bases). Looked up from germline, CDR1 is GTSNPN and CDR2 is SVGIG (reference sequence). The length of the CDR3 is 15 residues. V lost 0 bases to trimming and J lost 9 bases, with 18 bases between them. CDR3 bases: TGTGCCTGGAGTGTAGGACTACCGAGTTTGAGTGAGCAGTTCTTC. Its translation is CAWSVGLPSLSEQFF.

This chain connects TRBV4-3 to TRBJ1-2; a weak D match, TRBD1 (5 bases). The CDR3 length is 16 residues. Germline loops: CDR1 LGHNA, CDR2 YSLEER. The V gene lost 1 base and the J gene lost 3 bases, with 15 bases spanning the gap. The CDR3 reads CASSQGMGLADYGYTF. Here the CDR3 DNA reads TGCGCCAGCAGCCAAGGAATGGGGCTCGCGGACTATGGCTACACCTTC.

The chain has TRBV9 and TRBJ2-1, with TRBD2 matching 16 bases. J gave up 3 bases and V 4 bases, and 10 bases lay outside the gene matches. Germline CDR1 reads SGDLS; CDR2 reads YYNGEE. The CDR3 totals 19 residues. The CDR3 nucleotides are TGTGCCAGCAGCCCCCGCCTCGGGACTAGCGGGGGGGGCTACAATGAGCAGTTCTTC. It encodes CASSPRLGTSGGGYNEQFF. The entire variable domain, with the rest obtained from reference TRBV9 and TRBJ2-1, is as follows: DSGVTQTPKHLITATGQRVTLRCSPRSGDLSVYWYQQSLDQGLQFLIQYYNGEERAKGNILERFSAQQFPDLHSELNLSSLELGDSALYFCASSPRLGTSGGGYNEQFFGPGTRLTVL.

The chain recombines TRBV28 with TRBJ1-3, with 8 bases matching TRBD1. V was pared by 5 bases and J by 2 bases, with 2 bases of the junction left unmatched. This CDR3 contains 14 residues. CDR1 MDHEN and CDR2 SYDVKM come from the germline V gene. The CDR3 is CASSTTGAGNTIYF. CDR3 DNA: TGTGCCAGCAGTACGACAGGGGCTGGAAACACCATATATTTT.

The chain employs TRBV4-3 and TRBJ2-2, with 13 positions matching TRBD2. The CDR3 contains 19 residues. The V and J ends lost 1 base and 5 bases, in that order; junction bases with no gene match: 10. The germline CDR1 and CDR2 sequences are LGHNA and YSLEER. The CDR3 DNA reads as TGCGCCAGCAGCCAAGTTCTGGGACTAGCGGGATTGTTGACCGGGGAGCTGTTTTTT. Its translation: CASSQVLGLAGLLTGELFF.

V is TRBV4-1 and J is TRBJ2-3; 11 positions match TRBD1. Germline V lookup: CDR1 MGHRA, CDR2 YSYEKL. This CDR3 is 17 amino acids long. V was pared by 1 base and J by 5 bases, with 8 bases of the junction left unmatched. The CDR3 DNA follows: TGCGCCAGCAGCCAAGTCCCCCCGGACAGGGGGCTAGATACGCAGTATTTT. Encoded protein: CASSQVPPDRGLDTQYF.

The CDR3 DNA reads TGTGCCAGCACCCCCGGACAGGGAGGGATTGATGAGCAGTTCTTC. Translation gives CASTPGQGGIDEQFF. This chain uses TRBV6-1 with TRBJ2-1; D perhaps matches TRBD1 (8 bases). Germline V lookup: CDR1 MNHNS, CDR2 SASEGT. The V gene lost 7 bases and the J gene lost 8 bases, with 21 bases spanning the gap. This CDR3 comprises 15 residues.

V is TRBV6-1 and J is TRBJ2-3; 15 bases match TRBD2. This CDR3 region has 14 residues. V gave up 6 bases and J gave up 12 bases; unmatched junction bases: 7. Per the germline V gene, CDR1 is MNHNS and CDR2 is SASEGT. The DNA of the CDR3 is TGTGCCAGCAGCCCGGGACTAGCGGGAGGTACCCAGTATTTT. It is translated as CASSPGLAGGTQYF.

This sequence joins TRBV11-1 and TRBJ2-5; 10 bases fit TRBD2. Losses at the gene ends were 0 bases for V and 1 base for J; bases not matched to a gene: 5. Germline assignment: CDR1 SGHAT and CDR2 FQDESV (reference sequence). This CDR3 comprises 17 residues. The CDR3 nucleotides read TGTGCCAGCAGCTTAGCCCTCCTAGCGGGGGCCCAAGAGACCCAGTACTTC. It codes for CASSLALLAGAQETQYF.

This chain joins TRBV6-1 and TRBJ1-1; D gene unclear. This CDR3 is 11 amino acids long. The germline V and J ends were trimmed by 7 bases and 1 base, with 4 bases remaining between them. The germline V gene encodes CDR1 MNHNS and CDR2 SASEGT. The CDR3 loop reads CASTGNTEAFF. The DNA for the CDR3 is TGTGCCAGCACAGGGAACACTGAAGCTTTCTTT.

This chain joins TRBV7-2 and TRBJ2-1, with 7 positions matching TRBD1. The J segment lost 9 bases and the V segment lost 5 bases, leaving 7 bases of the junction unmatched. The CDR3 extends over 13 amino acids. Germline CDR1 reads SGHTA; CDR2 reads FQGNSA. CDR3 region: CASSVQGSGEQFF. The CDR3 bases are TGTGCCAGCAGCGTACAGGGGTCGGGTGAGCAGTTCTTC.

The chain links TRBV9 to TRBJ2-2, with a weak D call TRBD2 (6 bases). CDR3 length equals 17 residues. V was clipped by 1 base and J by 0 bases, with 13 bases between them. CDR1 SGDLS and CDR2 YYNGEE come from the germline V gene. The CDR3 loop reads CASSVLTAGSNTGELFF. The CDR3 nucleotides are TGTGCCAGCAGCGTATTAACTGCGGGGTCGAACACCGGGGAGCTGTTTTTT.

CDR3: CASSPGTTGTNVLTF. DNA for the CDR3: TGCGCCAGCAGCCCGGGGACAACGGGAACCAACGTCCTGACTTTC. The V gene is TRBV5-1, the J gene TRBJ2-6; weak D call: TRBD1 (6 bases). V lost 4 bases and J lost 8, with 16 bases in between. This CDR3 is 15 amino acids long. Germline lookup yields CDR1 SGHRS and CDR2 YFSETQ.

V usage is TRBV10-1 and J usage is TRBJ2-2; 7 bases are shared with TRBD1. Germline CDR1 WNHNN, CDR2 SYGVQD (reference sequence). Losses at the gene ends were 4 bases for V and 6 bases for J; bases not matched to a gene: 8. This CDR3 is 15 amino acids long. The CDR3 nucleotides are TGCGCCAGCAGTGCCCCGGACCAGGGGGCCGGGGAGCTGTTTTTT. This sequence encodes CASSAPDQGAGELFF.

This rearrangement joins TRBV18 to TRBJ2-5; D might be TRBD1 (5 bases). Germline assignment: CDR1 KGHSH and CDR2 LQKENI. The CDR3 length is 15 residues. V was trimmed by 0 bases and J by 0 bases, leaving 8 bases between them. This chain's CDR3 is CASSPPNRYQETQYF. Here the CDR3 DNA reads TGTGCCAGCTCACCACCGAACAGGTACCAAGAGACCCAGTACTTC.

The genes are TRBV28 and TRBJ2-3, with TRBD2 as a possible D gene (6 bases). V was clipped by 6 bases and J by 2 bases, with 12 bases between them. The CDR3 length is 14 residues. CDR1 and CDR2 (germline): MDHEN, SYDVKM. The CDR3 is CASRQSGSTDTQYF. Here the CDR3 DNA reads TGTGCCAGCAGGCAGAGCGGGTCCACAGATACGCAGTATTTT.

J is TRBJ1-2 and V is TRBV5-4; the D gene is possibly TRBD1 (5 bases). The CDR3 consists of 19 residues. With 1 base removed from V and 4 bases from J, the gap between germline ends came to 26 bases. Per the germline V gene, CDR1 is SGHNT and CDR2 is YYREEE (reference sequence). CDR3 sequence: CASSLLVQGIGKQVYGYTF. The DNA of the CDR3 is TGTGCCAGCAGCTTGTTGGTTCAGGGCATCGGCAAGCAGGTCTATGGCTACACCTTC.

The gene calls are TRBV7-2 and TRBJ2-1; TRBD2 aligns across 9 bases. CDR3 size: 15 residues. Trimming cost V 1 base and J 6 bases; bases outside gene matches: 4. From germline, CDR1 is SGHTA and CDR2 FQGNSA. The CDR3 here is CASSLVSGSFNEQFF. The CDR3 nucleotides are TGTGCCAGCAGCTTAGTTAGCGGGAGTTTCAATGAGCAGTTCTTC.

V usage is TRBV2 and J usage is TRBJ2-3; 7 bases are a match to TRBD2. After removal of 3 bases from V and 4 bases from J, the junction contained 10 bases not matched to a gene. The germline CDR1 and CDR2 sequences are SNHLY and FYNNEI. The CDR3 covers 16 residues. The CDR3 is CASSDGSGFSADTQYF. In nucleotides, the CDR3 is TGTGCCAGCAGTGACGGTAGCGGGTTTAGTGCAGATACGCAGTATTTT.

J is TRBJ2-7 and V is TRBV7-2, with 8 bases identical to TRBD1. V dropped 5 bases and J dropped 5; count of bases not matched to a gene: 8. Germline-derived CDR1 and CDR2 are SGHTA and FQGNSA. The CDR3 is 14 residues long. The CDR3 sequence is CASSAPGGFNEQYF. The CDR3 DNA reads TGTGCCAGCAGCGCTCCAGGGGGCTTCAACGAGCAGTACTTC.

The rearrangement uses TRBV5-6 and TRBJ2-7; TRBD1 matches 10 bases. The CDR3 runs 14 residues. V was pared by 0 bases and J by 4 bases, with 1 base of the junction left unmatched. Per the germline V gene, CDR1 is SGHDT and CDR2 is YYEEEE. CDR3 DNA sequence: TGTGCCAGCAGCTTGGGACAGGGGGCTTACGAGCAGTACTTC. Translation: CASSLGQGAYEQYF. The variable domain in full, completed from reference TRBV5-6 and TRBJ2-7, reads DAGVTQSPTHLIKTRGQQVTLRCSPKSGHDTVSWYQQALGQGPQFIFQYYEEEERQRGNFPDRFSGHQFPNYSSELNVNALLLGDSALYLCASSLGQGAYEQYFGPGTRLTVT.

This chain uses TRBV7-3 with TRBJ2-1; D gene ambiguous. V dropped 2 bases and J dropped 9 bases, with 8 bases sitting between them. In germline, CDR1 is SGHTA, CDR2 FQGTGA. This CDR3 comprises 12 residues. CDR3 sequence: CASSLETGEQFF. The CDR3 DNA reads TGTGCCAGCAGCTTAGAGACGGGTGAGCAGTTCTTC.

The V and J genes are TRBV7-8 and TRBJ1-2; the match to TRBD1 covers 8 bases. There are 14 residues in the CDR3. CDR1 and CDR2 (germline): SGHVS, FQNEAQ. J lost 8 bases, V lost 3 bases, and 8 bases had no gene match. CDR3 sequence: CASSFLQGAGGYTF. The DNA for the CDR3 is TGTGCCAGCAGCTTCCTTCAGGGGGCGGGCGGCTACACCTTC. Full variable domain (outside the CDR3, taken from reference TRBV7-8 and TRBJ1-2): GAGVSQSPRYKVAKRGQDVALRCDPISGHVSLFWYQQALGQGPEFLTYFQNEAQLDKSGLPSDRFFAERPEGSVSTLKIQRTQQEDSAVYLCASSFLQGAGGYTFGSGTRLTVV.

The chain is built from TRBV2 and TRBJ2-7; 7 nucleotides line up with TRBD1. V dropped 3 bases and J dropped 5; count of bases not matched to a gene: 16. The V gene's germline CDR1 is SNHLY and CDR2 FYNNEI. The CDR3 loop spans 17 amino acids. This CDR3 is CASSDRSRRQGRDEQYF. DNA for the CDR3: TGTGCCAGCAGTGACCGCTCGCGTAGACAGGGTAGGGACGAGCAGTACTTC.

V gene TRBV5-1 combines with J gene TRBJ1-3; 9 nucleotides line up with TRBD1. V was pared by 3 bases and J by 4 bases, with 5 bases of the junction left unmatched. This CDR3 has 15 residues. CDR1 is SGHRS, CDR2 YFSETQ, per germline. The CDR3 DNA reads as TGCGCCAGCAGCTGGGGACAGGGAAGCGGAAACACCATATATTTT. It yields the protein CASSWGQGSGNTIYF.

This chain connects TRBV28 to TRBJ1-2; the D is unclear. Trimming left V 9 bases short and J 0 bases short, with 8 bases between. The CDR3 runs to 12 residues. The germline V gene has CDR1 MDHEN and CDR2 SYDVKM. Here the CDR3 DNA reads TGTGCCAGTTTTATAGCTAACTATGGCTACACCTTC. Translating it yields CASFIANYGYTF.